Sequencing of this TCR beta chain was carried out in a study of cytomegalovirus exposure and HLA in healthy donors. The PCR made use of 60 Vbeta and 13 Jbeta primers. Clones were sequenced by immunoSEQ multiplex PCR, and TCRdb holds only the in-frame ones, with some missing. The sample comprises approximately 150,000 clones, approximately 79% of which are singletons, and roughly 2% rests with the top ten. Regarding the study as a whole: Later on, a genetic analysis was performed. It linked a missense variant in DCLRE1C with V- and J-gene trimming of TCR beta. About 87% or about 30% of the time was how often most TCR beta V segments were productive, according to an earlier analysis. Upon later analysis, TCR association rates were observed to vary by HLA locus, being highest for DRB1 and lowest for HLA-C. Overall, approximately 150 TCR beta chains were annotated as cytomegalovirus-associated.

There are 14 residues in the CDR3. The germline V and J ends were trimmed by 2 bases and 3 bases, with 11 bases remaining between them. CDR1 is SGDLS and CDR2 is YYNGEE in the germline V gene. A note on this clone: Its antigen is not known.

The specimen sequenced was PBMCs. The chain couples TRBV9 to TRBJ2-5; D might be TRBD1 (6 bases). This receptor was obtained from a human donor in good health. CDR3 coding DNA: TGTGCCAGCAGCGTCTCAGGGGTCGAAGAGACCCAGTACTTC. It yields the protein CASSVSGVEETQYF.